The rows below give T cell receptor beta chains drawn from one sample of a study of OX40 agonist ivuxolimab in advanced cancers. Only in-frame clones appear in the TCRdb table, and some are missing; sequencing was by immunoSEQ multiplex PCR. Of about 19,000 clones listed, around 82% are singletons. Sequencing used CD4+ or CD8+ T cells sorted from blood, obtained in a trial of the OX40 agonist ivuxolimab. All receptors come from an adult with an advanced solid tumor such as melanoma, head and neck, liver or kidney cancer. Both conserved end residues are part of each CDR3. A D gene is named only where the DNA matches it firmly. Only part of the rows carry a size: once, few, many, or a class if the clone is expanded.

>TRBV6-5|TRBJ1-5|-|15|-
CASSYSDEPYQPQHF
TGTGCCAGCAGTTACTCGGATGAGCCATACCAGCCCCAGCATTTT
>TRBV6-4|TRBJ1-2|TRBD1|13|-
CASSDLTGSGYTF
TGTGCCAGCAGTGATTTGACAGGGTCCGGCTACACCTTC
>TRBV9|TRBJ2-3|-|16|-
CASSVEGGGLTDTQYF
TGTGCCAGCAGCGTAGAAGGGGGAGGGCTCACAGATACGCAGTATTTT
>TRBV5-4|TRBJ2-5|-|15|-
CASSSGTLYQETQYF
TGTGCCAGCAGCTCCGGGACACTGTACCAAGAGACCCAGTACTTC
>TRBV10-3|TRBJ1-2|TRBD1|18|-
CAISDDYGVEGADYGYTF
TGTGCCATCAGTGACGATTACGGCGTTGAGGGGGCGGACTATGGCTACACCTTC
>TRBV29-1|TRBJ2-1|-|15|once
CSVESSDRAIDEQFF
TGCAGCGTTGAAAGTTCGGACCGGGCAATCGATGAGCAGTTCTTC
>TRBV4-3|TRBJ1-1|-|16|-
CASRQMLDFRNTEAFF
TGCGCCAGCAGGCAAATGCTGGACTTCAGGAACACTGAAGCTTTCTTT
>TRBV27|TRBJ2-5|TRBD2|17|-
CASSTMTSGGAQETQYF
TGTGCCAGCAGTACTATGACTAGCGGGGGGGCCCAAGAGACCCAGTACTTC
>TRBV29-1|TRBJ2-3|-|14|-
CSVVKGFSTDTQYF
TGCAGCGTTGTGAAGGGATTTAGCACAGATACGCAGTATTTT
>TRBV5-3|TRBJ2-2|TRBD1|14|-
CASSSTGDTGELFF
TGTGCCAGCAGCTCTACAGGGGACACCGGGGAGCTGTTTTTT
>TRBV29-1|TRBJ2-5|-|13|-
CSGAGPSEETQYF
TGCAGCGGCGCGGGACCCAGCGAAGAGACCCAGTACTTC
>TRBV5-8|TRBJ2-3|TRBD1|16|-
CASSSGPTGITDTQYF
TGTGCCAGCAGCTCAGGGCCGACAGGGATCACAGATACGCAGTATTTT
>TRBV4-1|TRBJ2-7|TRBD2|16|-
CASSQGPSGGIYEQYF
TGCGCCAGCAGCCAGGGGCCTAGCGGGGGGATTTACGAGCAGTACTTC
>TRBV9|TRBJ2-1|-|14|-
CASSPPHGSHEQFF
TGTGCCAGCAGCCCCCCCCACGGGAGTCATGAGCAGTTCTTC
>TRBV5-1|TRBJ2-1|TRBD2|15|-
CASSTAGGTYNEQFF
TGCGCCAGCAGCACAGCGGGAGGAACCTACAATGAGCAGTTCTTC
>TRBV15|TRBJ2-7|TRBD1|17|-
CATSLPGQGALVGEQYF
TGTGCCACCAGCTTGCCGGGACAGGGGGCATTAGTGGGGGAGCAGTACTTC
>TRBV5-6|TRBJ1-1|-|16|-
CASSLTGNAWNTEAFF
TGTGCCAGCAGCTTGACAGGTAATGCTTGGAACACTGAAGCTTTCTTT
>TRBV7-6|TRBJ1-3|-|11|-
CASSGGNTIYF
TGTGCCAGCAGCGGAGGGAACACCATATATTTT
>TRBV6-4|TRBJ2-3|-|13|-
CASSDAGTDTQYF
TGTGCCAGCAGTGACGCCGGGACAGATACGCAGTATTTT
>TRBV6-5|TRBJ2-7|-|15|-
CASSYSPQSSYEQYF
TGTGCCAGCAGTTACTCGCCGCAGAGCTCCTACGAGCAGTACTTC
>TRBV5-5|TRBJ2-1|-|13|-
CASSLQFYNEQFF
TGTGCCAGCAGCTTGCAGTTCTACAATGAGCAGTTCTTC
>TRBV27|TRBJ1-3|TRBD1|16|-
CASSSFQGAHGNTIYF
TGTGCCAGCAGTTCCTTCCAGGGGGCGCATGGAAACACCATATATTTT
>TRBV7-3|TRBJ2-1|TRBD2|18|few
CASSLTDSGDLYYNEQFF
TGTGCCAGCAGCTTAACGGATAGCGGGGACCTCTACTACAATGAGCAGTTCTTC
>TRBV5-1|TRBJ1-6|-|18|once
CASSLGGMGGIDLSPLHF
TGCGCCAGCAGCTTGGGCGGGATGGGGGGTATTGATCTTTCACCCCTCCACTTT
>TRBV10-3|TRBJ2-7|TRBD1|13|few
CAISLGQAYEQYF
TGTGCCATCAGCTTGGGACAGGCCTACGAGCAGTACTTC
>TRBV28|TRBJ1-2|-|13|-
CASRYPEYYGYTF
TGTGCCAGCAGGTACCCGGAGTACTATGGCTACACCTTC
>TRBV27|TRBJ2-4|TRBD1|16|-
CASSDDRGLAKNIQYF
TGTGCCAGCAGTGATGACAGGGGGCTGGCCAAAAACATTCAGTACTTC
>TRBV27|TRBJ1-4|-|14|-
CASSFNEQYEKLFF
TGTGCCAGCAGTTTCAACGAACAATATGAAAAACTGTTTTTT
>TRBV7-6|TRBJ1-1|-|16|-
CASSLTAEAVNTEAFF
TGTGCCAGCAGCCTAACCGCAGAGGCAGTTAACACTGAAGCTTTCTTT
>TRBV7-2|TRBJ1-6|-|16|-
CASSLAMGARDSPLHF
TGTGCCAGCAGCTTAGCGATGGGGGCTAGGGATTCACCCCTCCACTTT
>TRBV29-1|TRBJ2-3|-|14|-
CSAIMGVGTDTQYF
TGCAGCGCTATTATGGGGGTGGGCACAGATACGCAGTATTTT
>TRBV19|TRBJ1-1|-|14|-
CASSLRTGNTEAFF
TGTGCCAGTAGTCTCCGGACGGGGAACACTGAAGCTTTCTTT
>TRBV6-5|TRBJ1-1|-|14|-
CASSPVGMNTEAFF
TGTGCCAGCAGCCCAGTCGGAATGAACACTGAAGCTTTCTTT
>TRBV4-1|TRBJ1-4|-|17|-
CASSQVVSQGASEKLFF
TGCGCCAGCAGCCAAGTAGTATCTCAAGGGGCTTCTGAAAAACTGTTTTTT
>TRBV7-9|TRBJ2-1|TRBD2|14|-
CASSILAGYNEQFF
TGTGCCAGCAGCATACTAGCGGGGTACAATGAGCAGTTCTTC
>TRBV7-6|TRBJ2-5|TRBD2|15|few
CASSRSGDGQETQYF
TGTGCCAGCAGCCGTAGCGGGGACGGGCAAGAGACCCAGTACTTC
>TRBV6-6|TRBJ2-7|TRBD1|14|-
CASSPGQGSYEQYF
TGTGCCAGCAGTCCGGGACAGGGTTCCTACGAGCAGTACTTC
>TRBV6-4|TRBJ2-7|-|14|-
CASSYSAAPYEQYF
TGTGCCAGCAGTTACTCCGCGGCGCCCTACGAGCAGTACTTC
>TRBV7-6|TRBJ2-1|-|11|-
CASSPLYEQFF
TGTGCCAGCAGCCCGCTCTATGAGCAGTTCTTC
>TRBV7-8|TRBJ2-7|-|14|-
CASSSAGGSYEQYF
TGTGCCAGCAGCTCAGCCGGAGGGTCCTACGAGCAGTACTTC
>TRBV14|TRBJ2-7|-|14|-
CASSLRDKLDEQYF
TGTGCCAGCAGCCTGCGGGACAAACTAGACGAGCAGTACTTC
>TRBV4-3|TRBJ2-1|-|16|-
CASSQEVGGAYNEQFF
TGCGCCAGCAGCCAAGAAGTAGGAGGGGCCTACAATGAGCAGTTCTTC
>TRBV6-7|TRBJ2-1|TRBD1|16|-
CASSSRGTGDSDEQFF
TGTGCCAGCAGTTCCAGGGGGACAGGAGATAGTGATGAGCAGTTCTTC
>TRBV9|TRBJ2-1|TRBD1|15|-
CASSVGGDSLNEQFF
TGTGCCAGCAGCGTAGGTGGGGACAGCCTCAATGAGCAGTTCTTC
>TRBV29-1|TRBJ1-2|TRBD1|14|-
CSVPGTGGKRGYTF
TGCAGCGTACCCGGGACAGGGGGCAAACGGGGCTACACCTTC
>TRBV29-1|TRBJ1-2|TRBD1|14|-
CSALPGQGNYGYTF
TGCAGCGCCTTGCCGGGACAGGGAAACTATGGCTACACCTTC
>TRBV28|TRBJ1-4|-|17|once
CASSLFGSGALDEKLFF
TGTGCCAGCAGTTTATTTGGTTCCGGCGCGTTGGACGAAAAACTGTTTTTT
>TRBV7-9|TRBJ2-7|-|15|once
CASSFGQSYSYEQYF
TGTGCCAGCAGCTTCGGACAGAGCTATTCCTACGAGCAGTACTTC
>TRBV6-5|TRBJ2-7|TRBD2|15|-
CASAPRTSETYEQYF
TGTGCCAGCGCCCCAAGGACTAGCGAGACCTACGAGCAGTACTTC
>TRBV28|TRBJ2-3|TRBD2|15|few
CASSILAEGADTQYF
TGTGCCAGCAGCATCCTAGCGGAAGGAGCAGATACGCAGTATTTT
>TRBV19|TRBJ1-1|TRBD1|12|-
CASSLQGAEAFF
TGTGCCAGTAGTCTACAGGGGGCTGAAGCTTTCTTT
>TRBV7-9|TRBJ1-1|-|12|-
CASRPGQPEAFF
TGTGCCAGCAGGCCTGGACAGCCTGAAGCTTTCTTT
>TRBV14|TRBJ2-7|-|13|-
CASSPYRVDEQYF
TGTGCCAGCAGCCCCTACAGGGTTGACGAGCAGTACTTC
>TRBV29-1|TRBJ2-1|-|13|-
CSDHQSSYNEQFF
TGCAGCGACCACCAGTCTTCCTACAATGAGCAGTTCTTC
>TRBV6-5|TRBJ1-2|-|14|-
CASSYSGDPYGYTF
TGTGCCAGCAGTTACTCGGGCGATCCCTATGGCTACACCTTC
>TRBV29-1|TRBJ2-7|-|14|-
CSAGRLDPFYEQYF
TGCAGCGCTGGAAGACTAGATCCTTTCTACGAGCAGTACTTC
>TRBV28|TRBJ2-2|TRBD1|15|-
CASSEDREYTGELFF
TGTGCCAGCAGTGAGGACAGGGAGTACACCGGGGAGCTGTTTTTT
>TRBV29-1|TRBJ2-7|TRBD1|14|-
CSVATGDGVYEQYF
TGCAGCGTTGCAACAGGGGATGGGGTGTACGAGCAGTACTTC